This paragraph reports one TCR beta chain. Its specific antigen is unknown. Base qualities are not recorded, but no much larger clone differs from it by a single base. One collaborating source in Seattle enrolled patients while the patients were actively infected and followed the patients over time throughout the course of disease. The collaborating institutions used their own protocols to collect whole blood in K2EDTA tubes. For TCRbeta analysis, collaborators shipped samples as frozen whole blood, isolated PBMCs, or DNA extracted from either of those sample types. The CDR1 and CDR2 encoded by the germline V gene are SGHTA and FQGTGA. The cysteine opens and the phenylalanine closes a CDR3 of 16 amino acids. Only CDR3 DNA is held: 48 bases, read in frame from base 1. V is clipped by 3 bases and J by 2 bases, and the sequence between their germline boundaries is 13 bases long. This sample was included in a study of blood T cell repertoires in COVID-19 (dated by TCRdb to 2019 to 2021). With regard to the full study: Samples from collaborators originated in the United States, Italy and Spain and spanned both the acute and convalescent phases of COVID-19. Where HLA class I and class II types were available, the types were taken from metadata supplied by the sample provider, not from assay-based typing. The dataset comprised deeply sampled blood TCRbeta repertoires from subjects exposed to, actively infected with, or recovered from COVID-19. The sample metadata nearly always contained a de-identified subject ID, COVID-19 status, age in years and sex. Samples came from the ongoing ImmuneRACE study (first 160 participants) plus 1,254 subjects from 6 global collaborators. The prospective study material was composed of cDNA or gDNA derived from T cells, B-cell-depleted T cells, or PBMCs. A freely available public database, intended as a resource for researchers studying the immune response to SARS-CoV-2, is where the repertoires were released.

TCRbeta CDR3 regions were amplified from genomic DNA using the immunoSEQ Assay, a bias-controlled multiplex PCR. The authors' analysis ran thus. The number of nucleated cells in each sample was estimated from the amplification of reference gene primers within the assay. To quantify the absolute abundance of each unique TCRbeta CDR3 rearrangement, sequence reads were collapsed and filtered. For each sample, productive Simpson clonality was calculated as the square root of Simpson's diversity index across productive rearrangements. The immuneACCESS repertoire file appears here via TCRdb, limited to in-frame rearrangements. These files lack a portion of the clones; in checked studies, under half of the deficit traces to unresolved V genes, and the cause of the others is not known. V, J and clone size derive from that table, while D and trimming were established from the DNA sequence. Recorded for this sample are almost 200,000 clones; 70% to 80% of them occurred a single time. About 6.5% of the sample is held by the ten biggest clonotypes.

Results the study describes overall, beyond this receptor: The quantity of clinical and demographic metadata differed by source and by participant and was supplied without curation.

The sequence came from a woman between 40 and 50 years old with COVID-19, enrolled during active disease. What was sequenced was peripheral blood. The chain couples TRBV7-3 to TRBJ2-2; a tentative D call is TRBD2 (6 bases match). The DNA is TGTGCCAGCAGCTTTAGTACGGGACTCAACACCGGGGAGCTGTTTTTT. Its protein reads: CASSFSTGLNTGELFF.